The next 26 T cell receptor beta chains were all read from a single sample in a study of OX40 agonist ivuxolimab in advanced cancers. Method: immunoSEQ multiplex PCR; TCRdb's copy keeps in-frame clones and lacks some. The sample lists about 75,000 clones, roughly nine tenths occurring once. The source was CD4+ or CD8+ T cells sorted from blood, collected in a trial of the OX40 agonist ivuxolimab. These receptors were collected from an adult with an advanced solid tumor such as melanoma, head and neck, liver or kidney cancer.

The chain carries TRBV5-1 and TRBJ2-1; no clear D gene. The germline gives CDR1 SGHRS, CDR2 YFSETQ. The CDR3 extends over 10 amino acids. The V end was cut by 2 bases, the J end by 9 bases, with 3 bases between. The CDR3 bases are TGCGCCAGCAGCTTCACTGAGCAGTTCTTC. Protein product: CASSFTEQFF.

The genes are TRBV10-3 and TRBJ2-5; tentative D call: TRBD1 (6 bases). V was pared by 10 bases and J by 0 bases, with 12 bases between. Germline V gene lookup returns CDR1 ENHRY and CDR2 SYGVKD. The CDR3 consists of 13 residues. The CDR3: CATTDRHQETQYF. The CDR3 bases are TGTGCCACAACGGACAGACACCAAGAGACCCAGTACTTC.

This rearrangement joins TRBV7-7 to TRBJ2-2; D gene unclear. V lost 5 bases and J 2 bases, leaving 12 bases between the germline ends. Germline CDR1 and CDR2: SSHAT and FNYEAQ (reference sequence). The CDR3 runs 15 residues. In DNA form, the CDR3 reads TGTGCCAGCAGCCCAACCAGGATAAACACCGGGGAGCTGTTTTTT. Its translation is CASSPTRINTGELFF. The full variable domain, with the rest looked up from reference TRBV7-7 and TRBJ2-2, is GAGVSQSPRYKVTKRGQDVTLRCDPISSHATLYWYQQALGQGPEFLTYFNYEAQPDKSGLPSDRFSAERPEGSISTLTIQRTEQRDSAMYRCASSPTRINTGELFFGEGSRLTVL.

The V call is TRBV5-5, the J call TRBJ2-3; unclear D gene. Germline CDR1 reads SGHKS; CDR2 reads YYEKEE (reference sequence). The ends were cut back, 2 bases at V and 0 bases at J, with 13 bases in the middle. The CDR3 length is 16 residues. This chain's CDR3 is CASSLRSSVSTDTQYF. In DNA form, the CDR3 reads TGTGCCAGCAGCTTACGATCTTCGGTTAGCACAGATACGCAGTATTTT.

V gene TRBV6-5 combines with J gene TRBJ2-7; D not resolved. The length of the CDR3 is 15 residues. Germline CDR1 MNHEY, CDR2 SVGAGI. V was trimmed by 3 bases and J by 3 bases, leaving 15 bases between them. The CDR3 coding sequence is TGTGCCAGCAGTTATCAGTTGGGCAGGAGCTACGAGCAGTACTTC. Translating gives CASSYQLGRSYEQYF.

The gene calls are TRBV30 and TRBJ2-3, with D unclear. The length of the CDR3 is 14 residues. The germline V gene has CDR1 GTSNPN and CDR2 SVGIG (reference sequence). The ends were cut back, 1 base at V and 2 bases at J, with 10 bases in the middle. In nucleotides, the CDR3 is TGTGCCTGGAGTGCTTCTACCATCACAGATACGCAGTATTTT. This encodes CAWSASTITDTQYF.

In regard to this clone: The same CDR3 is also encoded by other DNA sequences in this sample. The chain links TRBV15 to TRBJ1-2; D uncertain. Germline CDR1 LNHNV, CDR2 YYDKDF (reference sequence). Trimming cost V 0 bases and J 2 bases, with 1 base left between them. The CDR3 is 12 amino acids. Here the CDR3 reads CATSRDNYGYTF. CDR3 bases: TGTGCCACCAGCAGAGACAACTATGGCTACACCTTC.

This chain links TRBV6-1 with TRBJ1-5; D may be TRBD1 (6 bases). This CDR3 contains 18 residues. The germline V gene encodes CDR1 MNHNS and CDR2 SASEGT. Deletions cut 0 bases from V and 1 base from J, with 16 bases between. CDR3 DNA sequence: TGTGCCAGCAGTGAAGCAACAGGGTTAGGCGGGAGCAATCAGCCCCAGCATTTT. Protein sequence: CASSEATGLGGSNQPQHF.

The chain carries TRBV6-6 and TRBJ1-5, with 8 bases that match TRBD1. From germline, CDR1 is MNHNY and CDR2 SVGAGI (reference sequence). Trimming at V came to 5 bases and at J to 5 bases, leaving 8 bases not matched to a gene. This CDR3 comprises 15 residues. CDR3 region: CASSPGQGTYQPQHF. The DNA for the CDR3 is TGTGCCAGCAGTCCCGGACAGGGAACGTATCAGCCCCAGCATTTT.

This CDR3 is CASSLGGPLHF. CDR3 DNA: TGTGCCAGCAGCTTAGGTGGTCCCCTCCACTTT. The rearrangement uses TRBV7-2 and TRBJ1-6; no reliable D call. CDR3 length: 11 amino acids. Germline V lookup: CDR1 SGHTA, CDR2 FQGNSA. The ends were cut back, 1 base at V and 13 bases at J, with 5 bases in the middle. Based on the CDR3 plus reference TRBV7-2 and TRBJ1-6, the full variable domain is GAGVSQSPSNKVTEKGKDVELRCDPISGHTALYWYRQSLGQGLEFLIYFQGNSAPDKSGLPSDRFSAERTGGSVSTLTIQRTQQEDSAVYLCASSLGGPLHFGNGTRLTVT.

The genes are TRBV29-1 and TRBJ1-4; D gene ambiguous. V shed 0 bases and J shed 9 bases, with 8 bases lying between them. Looked up from germline, CDR1 is SQVTM and CDR2 is ANQGSEA. This CDR3 has 12 residues. This CDR3 reads CSVEDRGKKLFF. CDR3 bases: TGCAGCGTTGAAGACAGAGGGAAAAAACTGTTTTTT. Full variable domain (rest looked up from reference TRBV29-1 and TRBJ1-4): SAVISQKPSRDICQRGTSLTIQCQVDSQVTMMFWYRQQPGQSLTLIATANQGSEATYESGFVIDKFPISRPNLTFSTLTVSNMSPEDSSIYLCSVEDRGKKLFFGSGTQLSVL.

This rearrangement joins TRBV6-5 to TRBJ2-1, with 14 bases that match TRBD2. The V gene's germline CDR1 is MNHEY and CDR2 SVGAGI. The V gene end was trimmed by 4 bases and the J gene end by 8 bases; junction bases not matched to a gene: 7. This CDR3 is built from 16 residues. Written as DNA, the CDR3 is TGTGCCAGCAGTTCTGGGACTAGCGGGGGATATTATGAGCAGTTCTTC. Translating it yields CASSSGTSGGYYEQFF.

The V gene is TRBV4-1, the J gene TRBJ2-3; 15 bases map to TRBD2. The CDR3 sequence is 18 residues long. Germline loops: CDR1 MGHRA, CDR2 YSYEKL. Losses at the gene ends were 4 bases for V and 5 bases for J; bases not matched to a gene: 10. As DNA, the CDR3 is TGCGCCAGCAGCCCCAGAGGACTAGCGGGAGGGGGTGGAGATACGCAGTATTTT. Its protein is CASSPRGLAGGGGDTQYF.

The chain couples TRBV5-6 to TRBJ2-7; 9 bases match TRBD1. J was trimmed by 0 bases and V by 4 bases; bases with no gene match: 5. CDR1 is SGHDT and CDR2 is YYEEEE in the germline V gene. The CDR3 sequence is 15 residues long. CDR3 nucleotides: TGTGCCAGCAGCAGACAGGGGGATCCCTCCTACGAGCAGTACTTC. Residues: CASSRQGDPSYEQYF.

V and J are TRBV28 and TRBJ2-3; D possibly corresponds to TRBD2 (7 bases). CDR3 length: 14 residues. V lost 4 bases to trimming and J lost 6 bases, with 14 bases between them. Germline V gene data show CDR1 as MDHEN and CDR2 as SYDVKM. The CDR3 protein is CASSSGGSADTQYF. The CDR3 DNA sequence: TGTGCCAGCAGTTCGGGGGGCTCAGCTGATACGCAGTATTTT.

This chain connects TRBV9 to TRBJ2-5; D not resolved. Germline V lookup: CDR1 SGDLS, CDR2 YYNGEE. CDR3 size: 14 residues. V gave up 0 bases and J gave up 2 bases, with 8 bases separating them. CDR3 sequence reads: CASSVAVSQETQYF. CDR3 coding DNA: TGTGCCAGCAGCGTAGCGGTCTCTCAAGAGACCCAGTACTTC. The complete variable domain, with remaining parts taken from reference TRBV9 and TRBJ2-5, reads DSGVTQTPKHLITATGQRVTLRCSPRSGDLSVYWYQQSLDQGLQFLIQYYNGEERAKGNILERFSAQQFPDLHSELNLSSLELGDSALYFCASSVAVSQETQYFGPGTRLLVL.

CDR3 in DNA: TGTGCCAGCAGCTCTCAGGGGTCAAGAGAGACCCAGTACTTC. Translation gives CASSSQGSRETQYF. The V gene is TRBV7-2, the J gene TRBJ2-5; D is possibly TRBD1 (6 bases). Trimming took 4 bases from V and 4 from J, leaving 13 bases between them. The CDR3 is made up of 14 amino acids. Germline values: CDR1 SGHTA, CDR2 FQGNSA. Variable domain in full (rest from reference TRBV7-2 and TRBJ2-5): GAGVSQSPSNKVTEKGKDVELRCDPISGHTALYWYRQSLGQGLEFLIYFQGNSAPDKSGLPSDRFSAERTGGSVSTLTIQRTQQEDSAVYLCASSSQGSRETQYFGPGTRLLVL.

This clone has a single count. The chain links TRBV28 to TRBJ1-1; D uncertain. The CDR3 loop spans 16 amino acids. Germline V gene sequence: CDR1 MDHEN, CDR2 SYDVKM. Trimming removed 0 bases from V and 1 base from J, with 12 bases in between. The CDR3 loop reads CASSLWPGTGNTEAFF. In DNA, the CDR3 is TGTGCCAGCAGTTTATGGCCGGGCACCGGGAACACTGAAGCTTTCTTT.

The V and J genes are TRBV6-5 and TRBJ1-5; D perhaps matches TRBD1 (5 bases). Trimming removed 6 bases from V and 3 bases from J, with 12 bases in between. The CDR3 sequence is 14 residues long. CDR1 is MNHEY and CDR2 is SVGAGI in the germline V gene. The CDR3 is CASRGRVDNQPQHF. The CDR3 nucleotides read TGTGCCAGCAGAGGCAGGGTTGACAATCAGCCCCAGCATTTT.

J is TRBJ1-2 and V is TRBV27; weak D call: TRBD1 (5 bases). CDR1 is MNHEY and CDR2 is SMNVEV in the germline V gene (reference sequence). The V gene lost 2 bases and the J gene lost 2 bases, with 9 bases spanning the gap. This CDR3 has 14 amino acids. CDR3 coding DNA: TGTGCCAGCAGTTTAGGGGGTAAGAACTATGGCTACACCTTC. Its translation: CASSLGGKNYGYTF.

V usage is TRBV5-1 and J usage is TRBJ2-7; 10 nucleotides align to TRBD2. Germline CDR1 is SGHRS and CDR2 is YFSETQ. The CDR3 loop spans 16 amino acids. V trimming: 4 bases; J trimming: 3 bases; junction bases outside the gene matches: 10. The CDR3 DNA reads as TGCGCCAGCAGCGGGAGCGGGGGGGCCGCGCTCTACGAGCAGTACTTC. It codes for CASSGSGGAALYEQYF.

The chain is built from TRBV28 and TRBJ2-7; 9 bases agree with TRBD2. Unmatched junction bases numbered 26, after V lost 7 bases and J lost 4 bases. The CDR3 totals 20 residues. In germline, CDR1 is MDHEN, CDR2 SYDVKM. In DNA, the CDR3 is TGTGCCAGCAAAAAAAGTCCTTGGGCGGGGGGGACTTATTCGGGTTACGAGCAGTACTTC. It translates to CASKKSPWAGGTYSGYEQYF.

The J gene is TRBJ2-7, the V gene TRBV5-1; D ambiguous. The CDR3 sequence is 14 residues long. With 0 bases removed from V and 3 bases from J, the gap between germline ends came to 10 bases. CDR1 and CDR2 (germline): SGHRS, YFSETQ. This CDR3 reads CASSLDGSGYEQYF. The CDR3 DNA follows: TGCGCCAGCAGCTTGGACGGTTCCGGCTACGAGCAGTACTTC.

This clone appeared once. The J gene is TRBJ2-1, the V gene TRBV7-2, with TRBD2 matching over 7 bases. V lost 8 bases, J lost 6 bases, and 10 bases stayed unmatched. The CDR3 is 14 residues long. The germline CDR1 and CDR2 sequences are SGHTA and FQGNSA. CDR3 nucleotides: TGTGCCAGCGGGTGGCGGGAGCGTCGCAATGAGCAGTTCTTC. As protein: CASGWRERRNEQFF.

This rearrangement joins TRBV9 to TRBJ2-3; D remains ambiguous. V lost 4 bases and J 1 base, leaving 16 bases between the germline ends. Germline CDR1 SGDLS, CDR2 YYNGEE. The CDR3 runs 16 residues. The CDR3 bases are TGTGCCAGCAGCCCCACCCCCACCACTGGCACAGATACGCAGTATTTT. Translating gives CASSPTPTTGTDTQYF.

The chain has TRBV10-3 and TRBJ2-2; TRBD1 matches 8 bases. J was trimmed by 3 bases and V by 6 bases; bases with no gene match: 3. The CDR3 has 14 residues. Germline lookup yields CDR1 ENHRY and CDR2 SYGVKD. CDR3 nucleotide sequence: TGTGCCATCAGCCAGGGACAGGACACCGGGGAGCTGTTTTTT. Protein: CAISQGQDTGELFF.